A single sample gave rise to the 7 T cell receptor beta chains below, sequenced in a study of shared clonotypes between healthy human individuals. Here immunoSEQ multiplex PCR was the method, and the copy in TCRdb shows in-frame clones only, minus some. The sample lists 200,000 to 250,000 clones, 50% to 80% seen once, with approximately 10% in the top ten. The sequenced material came from memory CD4+ T cells sorted from blood. Noted subset: CD45RA-negative fraction. The receptor source for this set is a man aged 30 to 39 in good health.

This clone was seen a handful of times. The chain has TRBV10-2 and TRBJ1-4; D gene uncertain. Trimming took 5 bases from V and 4 from J, leaving 8 bases between them. The germline CDR1 and CDR2 sequences are WSHSY and SAAADI. The CDR3 sequence is 13 residues long. CDR3 sequence: CASSSGVNEKLFF. The CDR3 DNA follows: TGCGCCAGCAGTAGCGGGGTTAATGAAAAACTGTTTTTT.

This clone was picked up many times. The chain carries TRBV4-3 and TRBJ1-1; D not certain. The CDR3 runs to 11 residues. V was pared by 4 bases and J by 1 base, with 1 base between. From germline, CDR1 is LGHNA and CDR2 YSLEER. The CDR3 loop reads CASSRNTEAFF. Here the CDR3 DNA reads TGCGCCAGCAGCCGGAACACTGAAGCTTTCTTT.

The V call is TRBV28, the J call TRBJ2-3; possibly TRBD2 for D (6 bases). Germline loops: CDR1 MDHEN, CDR2 SYDVKM. The ends were cut back, 3 bases at V and 2 bases at J, with 12 bases in the middle. The CDR3 totals 15 residues. In nucleotides, the CDR3 is TGTGCCAGCAGTTTTTCGACTAGGACCACAGATACGCAGTATTTT. It specifies CASSFSTRTTDTQYF.

Turning to this clone: One end of the junction fails to match germline, which may point to a read error. This chain joins TRBV28 and TRBJ2-1, with 7 bases lining up with TRBD1. CDR1 MDHEN and CDR2 SYDVKM come from the germline V gene. CDR3 length: 13 residues. The CDR3 DNA is TGTGCCAGCAGCTTCACCGCGGACAGGACGGGGATCTTC. Translation gives CASSFTADRTGIF.

The chain couples TRBV7-3 to TRBJ2-3, with D possibly TRBD2 on 5 matching bases. Germline CDR1 reads SGHTA; CDR2 reads FQGTGA. V dropped 2 bases and J dropped 9 bases, with 12 bases sitting between them. The CDR3 contains 13 residues. The CDR3 bases are TGTGCCAGCAGCTTATCGTCCTGGGAGACGCAGTATTTT. Protein product: CASSLSSWETQYF.

The chain links TRBV2 to TRBJ2-2; D might be TRBD1 or TRBD2, each matching 5 bases. The V gene's germline CDR1 is SNHLY and CDR2 FYNNEI. The CDR3 spans 16 residues. With 3 bases removed from V and 3 bases from J, the gap between germline ends came to 14 bases. CDR3 loop: CASSEVRDDYTGELFF. The CDR3 DNA reads as TGTGCCAGCAGTGAGGTCAGGGACGATTACACCGGGGAGCTGTTTTTT.

As regards this clone: This may come from a read error, since a much larger clone is one base off. The chain employs TRBV9 and TRBJ2-1; D gene uncertain. In germline, CDR1 is SGDLS, CDR2 YYNGEE. The V end lost 2 bases, the J end lost 4 bases, and 1 base lay between the germline ends. This CDR3 is 11 amino acids long. Here the CDR3 reads CASSVYNEQFF. CDR3 nucleotide sequence: TGTGCCAGCAGCGTTTACAATGAGCAGTTCTTC.